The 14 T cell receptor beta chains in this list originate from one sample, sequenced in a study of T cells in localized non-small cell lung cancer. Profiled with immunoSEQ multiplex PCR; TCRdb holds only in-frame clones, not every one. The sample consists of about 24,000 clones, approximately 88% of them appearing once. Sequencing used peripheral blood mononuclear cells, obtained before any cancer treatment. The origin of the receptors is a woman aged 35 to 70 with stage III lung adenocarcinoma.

The CDR3: CASSLGTADSYEQYF. The CDR3 region has the DNA TGCGCCAGCAGCTTGGGTACGGCGGACTCCTACGAGCAGTACTTC. This chain connects TRBV5-1 to TRBJ2-7; D call uncertain. The length of the CDR3 is 15 residues. Germline CDR1 and CDR2: SGHRS and YFSETQ. V lost 0 bases and J lost 0, with 10 bases in between.

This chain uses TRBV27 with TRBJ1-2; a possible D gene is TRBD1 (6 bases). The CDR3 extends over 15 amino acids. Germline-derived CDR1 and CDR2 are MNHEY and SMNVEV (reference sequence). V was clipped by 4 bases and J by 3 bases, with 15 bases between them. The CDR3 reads CASSYRSQGDYGYTF. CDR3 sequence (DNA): TGTGCCAGCAGTTATCGATCACAGGGTGACTATGGCTACACCTTC.

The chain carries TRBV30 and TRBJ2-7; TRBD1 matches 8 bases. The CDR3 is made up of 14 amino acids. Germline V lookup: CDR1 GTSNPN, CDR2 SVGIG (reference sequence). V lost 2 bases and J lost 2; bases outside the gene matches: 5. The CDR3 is CAWSNRGSTYEQYF. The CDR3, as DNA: TGTGCCTGGAGTAACAGGGGGTCGACCTACGAGCAGTACTTC.

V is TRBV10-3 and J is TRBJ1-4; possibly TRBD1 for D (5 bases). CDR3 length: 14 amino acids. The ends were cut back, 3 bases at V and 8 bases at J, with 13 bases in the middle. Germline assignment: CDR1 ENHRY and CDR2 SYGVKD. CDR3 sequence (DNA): TGTGCCATCAGTGATTCTAAGGGGCACGAAAAACTGTTTTTT. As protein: CAISDSKGHEKLFF.

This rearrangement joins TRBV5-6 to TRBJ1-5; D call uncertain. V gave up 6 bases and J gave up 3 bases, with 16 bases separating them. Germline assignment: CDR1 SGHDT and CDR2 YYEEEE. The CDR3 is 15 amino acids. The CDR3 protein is CASTVSGSPNQPQHF. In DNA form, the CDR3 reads TGTGCCAGCACTGTCTCGGGGAGTCCCAATCAGCCCCAGCATTTT.

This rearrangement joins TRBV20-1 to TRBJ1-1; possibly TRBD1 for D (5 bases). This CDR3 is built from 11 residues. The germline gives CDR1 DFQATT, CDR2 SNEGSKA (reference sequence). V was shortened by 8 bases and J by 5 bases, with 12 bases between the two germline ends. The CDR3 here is CSPSGGTEAFF. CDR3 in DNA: TGCAGTCCCTCCGGGGGAACTGAAGCTTTCTTT.

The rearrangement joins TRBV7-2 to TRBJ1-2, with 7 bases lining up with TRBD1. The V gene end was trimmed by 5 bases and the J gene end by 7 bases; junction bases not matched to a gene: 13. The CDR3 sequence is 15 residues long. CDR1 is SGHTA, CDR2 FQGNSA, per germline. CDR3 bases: TGTGCCAGCAGCCCTCTCCCAGGGGGGGAGGGTGGCTACACCTTC. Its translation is CASSPLPGGEGGYTF.

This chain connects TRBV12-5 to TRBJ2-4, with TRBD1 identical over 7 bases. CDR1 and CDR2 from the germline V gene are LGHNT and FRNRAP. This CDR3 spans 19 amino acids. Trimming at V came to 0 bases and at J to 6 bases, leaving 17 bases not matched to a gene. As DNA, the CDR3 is TGTGCTAGTGGTTTGGTACTATTCCAGGGGGAAACGCGGCCAAACATTCAGTACTTC. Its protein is CASGLVLFQGETRPNIQYF. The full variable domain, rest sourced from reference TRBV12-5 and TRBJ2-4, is DARVTQTPRHKVTEMGQEVTMRCQPILGHNTVFWYRQTMMQGLELLAYFRNRAPLDDSGMPKDRFSAEMPDATLATLKIQPSEPRDSAVYFCASGLVLFQGETRPNIQYFGAGTRLSVL.

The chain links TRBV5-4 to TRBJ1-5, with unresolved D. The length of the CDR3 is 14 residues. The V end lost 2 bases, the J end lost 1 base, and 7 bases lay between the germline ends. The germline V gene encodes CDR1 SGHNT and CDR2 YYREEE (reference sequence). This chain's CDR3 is CASSFGGSNQPQHF. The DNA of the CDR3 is TGTGCCAGCAGCTTTGGAGGGAGCAATCAGCCCCAGCATTTT.

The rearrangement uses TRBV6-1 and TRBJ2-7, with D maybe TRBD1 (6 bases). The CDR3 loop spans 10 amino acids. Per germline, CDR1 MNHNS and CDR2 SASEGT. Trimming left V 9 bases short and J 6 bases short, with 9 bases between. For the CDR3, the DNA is TGTGCCAGTGGGACATCCGAGCAGTACTTC. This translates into CASGTSEQYF.

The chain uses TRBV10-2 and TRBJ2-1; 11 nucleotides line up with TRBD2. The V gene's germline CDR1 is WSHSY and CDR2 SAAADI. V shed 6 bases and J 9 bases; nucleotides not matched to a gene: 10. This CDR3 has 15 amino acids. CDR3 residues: CASSATSGEVGEQFF. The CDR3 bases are TGCGCCAGCAGCGCGACTAGCGGGGAGGTTGGTGAGCAGTTCTTC.

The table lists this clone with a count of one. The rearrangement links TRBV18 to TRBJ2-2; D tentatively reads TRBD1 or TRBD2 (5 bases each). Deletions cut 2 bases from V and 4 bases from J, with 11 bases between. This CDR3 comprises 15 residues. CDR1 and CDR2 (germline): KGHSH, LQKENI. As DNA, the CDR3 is TGTGCCAGCTCACCATCCGGGGCGATCACCGGGGAGCTGTTTTTT. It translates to CASSPSGAITGELFF.

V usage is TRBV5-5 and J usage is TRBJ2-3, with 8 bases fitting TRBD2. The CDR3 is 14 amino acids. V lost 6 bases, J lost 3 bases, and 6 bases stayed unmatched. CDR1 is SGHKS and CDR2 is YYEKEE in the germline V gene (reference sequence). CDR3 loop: CASTIAGRTDTQYF. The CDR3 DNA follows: TGTGCCAGCACAATAGCGGGAAGGACAGATACGCAGTATTTT.

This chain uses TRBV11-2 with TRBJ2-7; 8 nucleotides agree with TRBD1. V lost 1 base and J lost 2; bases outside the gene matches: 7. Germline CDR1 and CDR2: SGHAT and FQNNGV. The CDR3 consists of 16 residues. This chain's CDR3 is CASSLGWGTGPYEQYF. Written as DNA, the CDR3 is TGTGCCAGCAGCTTAGGGTGGGGGACAGGCCCCTACGAGCAGTACTTC.